This T cell receptor (beta chain) was observed in a study of T-cell reconstitution after alpha-beta-depleted transplantation in children. Study-level points and caveats: It was reported that alpha-beta T cells came from several hundred expanded graft clones (about two months after transplant). Newly generated T cells supplied most T-cell counts and diversity one year post-transplant.

J was trimmed by 3 bases and V by 5 bases; bases with no gene match: 9. Germline V gives CDR1 MNHEY, CDR2 SMNVEV (reference sequence). This CDR3 region has 16 residues. Unique molecular identifiers were used to barcode this TCRbeta library. TCRdb ran MiXCR on the PCR reads and lists one entry per CDR3 protein. The sample has fewer than 350,000 distinct CDR3 sequences, around 7.1% seen once. This clonotype appeared a few times. Its antigen is not identified. This TCR was recovered from a female patient between 2 and 10 years old who had a stem cell transplant for Fanconi anemia, so the T cells may come from the graft donor. The sequencing used peripheral blood, collected 360 days after TCRalphabeta/CD19-depleted stem cell transplant. The chain joins TRBV27 to TRBJ1-2; 10 positions match TRBD1. The CDR3 protein is CASSPRDRGSDYGYTF. CDR3 DNA sequence: TGTGCCAGCAGTCCTAGGGACAGGGGATCGGACTATGGCTACACCTTC.